Shown below are 3 T cell receptor beta chains from a single sample sequenced in a study of beta chain features in type 1 diabetes. Expressed TCRB transcripts got sequenced, as all isolated RNA was reverse transcribed. Only in-frame clones appear in the TCRdb table, and some are missing; sequencing was by immunoSEQ multiplex PCR. The table lists some 290,000 clones, roughly 25% of them singletons. Study-level results: TCRB CDR3 length was moderately but significantly reduced in all four CD4+ subsets of Type 1 diabetes patients.

Their recognized antigens are unknown. Sequencing used naive CD4+ T cells from blood. These receptors were collected from a woman in her 30s with type 1 diabetes.

This clone occurred a few times. The V and J genes are TRBV29-1 and TRBJ1-2, with D possibly TRBD1 on 5 matching bases. The V and J ends lost 0 bases and 9 bases respectively, with 20 bases between them. The CDR3 has 15 amino acids. Germline V gene lookup returns CDR1 SQVTM and CDR2 ANQGSEA. This CDR3 reads CSVEDGSGEGFSYTF. The CDR3 nucleotides are TGCAGCGTTGAAGATGGTTCGGGGGAGGGATTTAGCTACACCTTC.

A few counts support this clone. The chain is built from TRBV30 and TRBJ2-1; 11 nucleotides line up with TRBD2. The CDR3 length is 13 residues. The V gene end was trimmed by 3 bases and the J gene end by 10 bases; junction bases not matched to a gene: 5. Per germline, CDR1 GTSNPN and CDR2 SVGIG (reference sequence). As DNA, the CDR3 is TGTGCCTGGAGAATAGCGGGAGGGGGGGAGCAGTTCTTC. This gives the protein CAWRIAGGGEQFF.

This clone appeared a few times. V usage is TRBV28 and J usage is TRBJ1-1; TRBD1 matches 10 bases. The V segment lost 7 bases and the J segment 6 bases; nucleotides outside the gene matches: 5. CDR3 length: 13 amino acids. Per germline, CDR1 MDHEN and CDR2 SYDVKM. Here the CDR3 reads CASNRDRGAEAFF. CDR3 DNA sequence: TGTGCCAGCAACCGGGACAGGGGTGCTGAAGCTTTCTTT.